The 10 T cell receptor beta chains reported below all come from one sample, sequenced in a study of cytomegalovirus exposure and HLA in healthy donors. The PCR employed 60 Vbeta primers together with 13 Jbeta primers. Using immunoSEQ multiplex PCR, the repertoire was profiled, and TCRdb retains in-frame clones only, with some absent. The sample includes some 110,000 clones, approximately 80% of them seen just once. The sequenced material came from PBMCs. The source is a woman aged 40 to 50 in good health and CMV-seronegative.

J is TRBJ1-1 and V is TRBV21-1. TRBV21-1 is annotated as a pseudogene. The CDR3 extends over 12 amino acids. CDR3 protein: CASSKAGAEAFF. The CDR3 nucleotides read TGTGCCAGCAGCAAAGCAGGAGCTGAAGCTTTCTTT.

The V and J genes are TRBV28 and TRBJ2-1, with 7 bases aligning to TRBD1. The length of the CDR3 is 17 residues. Per germline, CDR1 MDHEN and CDR2 SYDVKM. V gave up 4 bases and J gave up 6 bases; unmatched junction bases: 15. The CDR3 spells CASSWGTAILTPNEQFF. The CDR3 nucleotides read TGTGCCAGCAGTTGGGGGACAGCAATATTGACCCCCAATGAGCAGTTCTTC.

The rearrangement links TRBV15 to TRBJ1-1, with D perhaps matching TRBD1 (6 bases). The CDR3 runs 15 residues. V was trimmed by 4 bases and J by 1 base, leaving 13 bases between them. Germline CDR1 LNHNV, CDR2 YYDKDF (reference sequence). Written as DNA, the CDR3 is TGTGCCACCAGCATTCCTCCACAGGGGAACACTGAAGCTTTCTTT. Its translation is CATSIPPQGNTEAFF.

The V call is TRBV11-3, the J call TRBJ2-1; D is unresolved. The CDR3 sequence is 13 residues long. V was cut by 0 bases and J by 8 bases, with 8 bases left in between. Per the germline V gene, CDR1 is SGHNT and CDR2 is YENEEA. CDR3 nucleotides: TGTGCCAGCAGCTTAGAGGCAATCGATGAGCAGTTCTTC. Protein sequence: CASSLEAIDEQFF.

This chain connects TRBV6-5 to TRBJ1-2; 9 nucleotides match TRBD1. CDR1 and CDR2 from the germline V gene are MNHEY and SVGAGI. J was trimmed by 7 bases and V by 0 bases; bases with no gene match: 9. The CDR3 has 16 residues. The CDR3 is CASSYSKGQGRGGYTF. The CDR3 bases are TGTGCCAGCAGTTACTCAAAAGGACAGGGGAGGGGTGGCTACACCTTC.

This clone was detected only a few times. The chain joins TRBV19 to TRBJ1-3, with 9 bases that match TRBD1. The V gene's germline CDR1 is LNHDA and CDR2 SQIVND (reference sequence). The CDR3 is 15 amino acids. Trimming cost V 6 bases and J 7 bases; bases outside gene matches: 10. The CDR3, as DNA: TGTGCCAGTAGGACCGGGACAGGGTTTGCGAACACCATATATTTT. Its protein is CASRTGTGFANTIYF.

The V call is TRBV7-2, the J call TRBJ2-5, with 7 bases identical to TRBD2. V shed 5 bases, J shed 2 bases, and the junction held 5 bases outside the gene matches. CDR1 is SGHTA, CDR2 FQGNSA, per germline. The CDR3 has 14 amino acids. CDR3 region: CASSLTSIQETQYF. CDR3 coding DNA: TGTGCCAGCAGCCTGACTAGCATTCAAGAGACCCAGTACTTC.

V is TRBV9 and J is TRBJ2-1, with 8 bases matching TRBD2. CDR3 size: 15 residues. Germline V lookup: CDR1 SGDLS, CDR2 YYNGEE. J gave up 4 bases and V 0 bases, and 3 bases lay outside the gene matches. CDR3 region: CASSVDSGRYNEQFF. Here the CDR3 DNA reads TGTGCCAGCAGCGTAGACAGCGGGAGATACAATGAGCAGTTCTTC.

CDR3 DNA sequence: TGTGCCACCAGCGGGCTGCCTGCTCAAAAACATTCAGTCGACTATGGCTACACCTTC. Its protein product is CATSGLPAQKHSVDYGYTF. The chain employs TRBV15 and TRBJ1-2; D gene uncertain. Trimming removed 5 bases at V and 3 bases at J, with 28 bases between. This CDR3 comprises 19 residues. Germline values: CDR1 LNHNV, CDR2 YYDKDF (reference sequence).

CDR3 sequence (DNA): TGTGCCAGTTCGAGGGGGGGTTTGGGCCAAGAGACCCAGTACTTC. Its translation: CASSRGGLGQETQYF. This chain joins TRBV19 and TRBJ2-5; TRBD2 might be the D (7 bases). Trimming removed 8 bases at V and 1 base at J, with 17 bases between. The CDR3 extends over 15 amino acids. Germline values: CDR1 LNHDA, CDR2 SQIVND (reference sequence).